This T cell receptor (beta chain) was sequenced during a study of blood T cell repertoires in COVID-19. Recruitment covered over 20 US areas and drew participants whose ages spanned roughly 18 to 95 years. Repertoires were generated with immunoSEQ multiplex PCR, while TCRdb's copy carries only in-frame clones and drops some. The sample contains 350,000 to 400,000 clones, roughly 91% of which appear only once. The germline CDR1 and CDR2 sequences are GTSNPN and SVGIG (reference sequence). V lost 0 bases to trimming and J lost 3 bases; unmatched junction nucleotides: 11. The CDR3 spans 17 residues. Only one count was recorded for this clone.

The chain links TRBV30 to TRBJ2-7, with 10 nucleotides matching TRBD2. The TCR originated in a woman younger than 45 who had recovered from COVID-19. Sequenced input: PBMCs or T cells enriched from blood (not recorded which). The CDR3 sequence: CAWSVLSLAGVLYEQYF. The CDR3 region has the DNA TGTGCCTGGAGTGTACTCAGCCTAGCGGGAGTCCTCTACGAGCAGTACTTC.